This T cell receptor (beta chain) was documented in a study of control samples from healthy donors and cancer patients. Only in-frame clones appear in the TCRdb table, and some are missing; sequencing was by immunoSEQ multiplex PCR. The sample lists about 83,000 clones; 91% were seen once. This CDR3 has 14 residues. Germline loops: CDR1 SGHTA, CDR2 FQGNSA. Between the trimmed V and J ends, which lost 4 bases and 3 bases, there was a span of 12 bases. V usage is TRBV7-2 and J usage is TRBJ2-5, with a tentative D call TRBD1 (5 bases). Sequenced material: blood. This sequence was found in a man aged 45-65 years in good health. The CDR3 sequence: CASSSQAMEETQYF. DNA of the CDR3: TGTGCCAGCAGCTCACAGGCGATGGAAGAGACCCAGTACTTC.